This TCR beta chain was captured in a study of T cell repertoires in cytomegalovirus infection. MiXCR was run by TCRdb on the reads, yielding one entry per CDR3 protein. The repertoire holds around 340,000 distinct CDR3 sequences, with approximately 32% as singletons. V lost 7 bases, J lost 10 bases, and 20 bases lay in between. The length of the CDR3 is 15 residues. CDR1 is LGHNT and CDR2 is FRNRAP in the germline V gene. The table lists this clonotype with a few counts. Its specificity is not known. Sequences were derived from cultured PBMCs, sampled from culture after CMV antigen stimulation. The chain joins TRBV12-5 to TRBJ1-6; tentatively, D is TRBD1 (6 bases). This clonotype was obtained from a human donor in good health (CMV status not recorded). Some clones in this sample may be carry-over from other donors' samples. CDR3 sequence reads: CASALGGGGESPLHF. CDR3 in DNA: TGTGCTAGTGCCCTGGGGGGCGGTGGAGAATCACCCCTCCACTTT.